This TCR beta chain comes out of a study of CD8 T cells in ankylosing spondylitis. As regards this clonotype: What it binds is unknown.

As the method for making TCR beta libraries, quantitative 5'-RACE with molecular barcodes was used. MiXCR was run by TCRdb on the 5' RACE reads, yielding one entry per CDR3 protein. The sample consists of 220,000 or so distinct CDR3 sequences, around 17% of them appearing once. Study observations and caveats: Reportedly, matched ankylosing spondylitis synovial fluid was significantly enriched for disease-linked clones. Clones linked to the disease showed a CD8+ phenotype. They occurred at relatively low frequencies in peripheral blood. Seven or eight highly homologous variants made up a TCR beta motif, and this motif appeared characteristic of ankylosing spondylitis blood.

The CDR3 is 12 amino acids. Germline loops: CDR1 SNHLY, CDR2 FYNNEI. V lost 5 bases, J lost 8 bases, and 12 bases lay in between. This sequence joins TRBV2 and TRBJ1-1, with D tentatively TRBD1 (5 bases). The sequenced sample consisted of blood, either unsorted or a sorted T cell fraction (not recorded which). The source is a male donor with ankylosing spondylitis. The CDR3 nucleotides read TGTGCCAGCAGTCTAGGGGACCACGAAGCTTTCTTT. Its protein is CASSLGDHEAFF.